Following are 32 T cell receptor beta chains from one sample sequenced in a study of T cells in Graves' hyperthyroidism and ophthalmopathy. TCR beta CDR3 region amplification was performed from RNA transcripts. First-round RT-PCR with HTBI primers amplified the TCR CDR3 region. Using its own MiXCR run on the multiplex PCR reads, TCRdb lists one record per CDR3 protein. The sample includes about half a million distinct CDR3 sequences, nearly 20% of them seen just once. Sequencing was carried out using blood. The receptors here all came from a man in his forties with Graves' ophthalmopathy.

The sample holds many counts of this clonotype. CDR3 nucleotides: TGTGCCAGCAGTCCCCAGGGACAGGGCTACGAGCAGTACTTC. Protein: CASSPQGQGYEQYF. The chain couples TRBV12-3 or TRBV12-4 to TRBJ2-7; 9 nucleotides line up with TRBD1. The CDR3 length is 14 residues. The V and J ends lost 5 bases and 3 bases, in that order; junction bases with no gene match: 5.

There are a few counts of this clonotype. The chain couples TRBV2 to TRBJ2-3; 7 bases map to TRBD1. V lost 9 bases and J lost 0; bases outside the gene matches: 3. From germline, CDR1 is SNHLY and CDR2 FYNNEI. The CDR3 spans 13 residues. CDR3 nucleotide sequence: TGTGCCAGTAGGGACAGAAGCACAGATACGCAGTATTTT. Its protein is CASRDRSTDTQYF.

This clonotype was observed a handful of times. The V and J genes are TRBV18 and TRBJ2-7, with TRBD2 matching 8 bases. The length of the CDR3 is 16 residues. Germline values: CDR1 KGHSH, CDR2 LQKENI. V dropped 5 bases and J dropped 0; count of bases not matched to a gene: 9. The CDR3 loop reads CASSSLAGRSSYEQYF. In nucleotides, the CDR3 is TGTGCCAGCTCATCCTTAGCGGGGCGGAGCTCCTACGAGCAGTACTTC.

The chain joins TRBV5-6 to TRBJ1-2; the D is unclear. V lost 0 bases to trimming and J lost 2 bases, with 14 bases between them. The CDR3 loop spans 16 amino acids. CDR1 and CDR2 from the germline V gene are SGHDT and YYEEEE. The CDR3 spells CASSLGLMAKNYGYTF. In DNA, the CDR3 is TGTGCCAGCAGCTTGGGGTTGATGGCTAAAAACTATGGCTACACCTTC.

The CDR3 region is CASNGGGAQETQYF. CDR3 in DNA: TGTGCCAGCAACGGTGGGGGGGCCCAAGAGACCCAGTACTTC. The rearrangement uses TRBV9 and TRBJ2-5; perhaps TRBD2 as D (7 bases). Germline CDR1 SGDLS, CDR2 YYNGEE. V was cut by 6 bases and J by 1 base, with 13 bases left in between. CDR3 length: 14 residues.

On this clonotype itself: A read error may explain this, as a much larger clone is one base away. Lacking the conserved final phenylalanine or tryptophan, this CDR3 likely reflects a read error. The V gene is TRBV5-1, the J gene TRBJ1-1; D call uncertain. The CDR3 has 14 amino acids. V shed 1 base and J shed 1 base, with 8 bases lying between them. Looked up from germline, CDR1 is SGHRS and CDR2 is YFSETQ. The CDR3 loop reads CASSLSVWNTEAFS. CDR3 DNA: TGCGCCAGCAGCTTGAGCGTCTGGAACACTGAAGCTTTCTCT.

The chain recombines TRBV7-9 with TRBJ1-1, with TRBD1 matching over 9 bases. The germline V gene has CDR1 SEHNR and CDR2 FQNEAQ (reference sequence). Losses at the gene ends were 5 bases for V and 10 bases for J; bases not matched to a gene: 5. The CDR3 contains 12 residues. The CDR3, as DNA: TGTGCCAGCAGCCCTCGACAGGGGGTAGCTTTCTTT. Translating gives CASSPRQGVAFF. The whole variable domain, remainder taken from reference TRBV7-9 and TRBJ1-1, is DTGVSQNPRHKITKRGQNVTFRCDPISEHNRLYWYRQTLGQGPEFLTYFQNEAQLEKSRLLSDRFSAERPKGSFSTLEIQRTEQGDSAMYLCASSPRQGVAFFGQGTRLTVV.

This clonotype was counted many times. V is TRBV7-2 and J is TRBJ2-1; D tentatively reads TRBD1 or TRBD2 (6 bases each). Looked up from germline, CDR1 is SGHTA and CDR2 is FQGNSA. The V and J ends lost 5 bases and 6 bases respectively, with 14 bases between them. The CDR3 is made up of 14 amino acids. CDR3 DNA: TGTGCCAGCAGCCTTCGGGGGCTGACCAATGAGCAGTTCTTC. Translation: CASSLRGLTNEQFF.

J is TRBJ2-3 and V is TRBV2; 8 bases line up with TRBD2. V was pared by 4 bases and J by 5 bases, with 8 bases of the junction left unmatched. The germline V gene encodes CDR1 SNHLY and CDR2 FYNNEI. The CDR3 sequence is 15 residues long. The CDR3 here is CASSGVGGAKDTQYF. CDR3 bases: TGTGCCAGCAGTGGTGTCGGGGGGGCGAAAGATACGCAGTATTTT.

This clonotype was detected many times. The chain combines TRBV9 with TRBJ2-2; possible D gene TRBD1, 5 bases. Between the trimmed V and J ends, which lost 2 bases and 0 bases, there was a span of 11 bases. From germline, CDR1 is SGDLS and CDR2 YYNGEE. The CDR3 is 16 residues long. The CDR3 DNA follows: TGTGCCAGCAGCGTCCTACAGGTTTCGAACACCGGGGAGCTGTTTTTT. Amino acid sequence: CASSVLQVSNTGELFF. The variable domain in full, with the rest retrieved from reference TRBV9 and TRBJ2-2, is DSGVTQTPKHLITATGQRVTLRCSPRSGDLSVYWYQQSLDQGLQFLIQYYNGEERAKGNILERFSAQQFPDLHSELNLSSLELGDSALYFCASSVLQVSNTGELFFGEGSRLTVL.

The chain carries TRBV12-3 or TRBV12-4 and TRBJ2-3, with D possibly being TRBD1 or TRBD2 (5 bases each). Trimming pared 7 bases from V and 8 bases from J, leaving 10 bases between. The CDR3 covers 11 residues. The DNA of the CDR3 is TGTGCCAGCACCCCTGGGGGTACGCAGTATTTT. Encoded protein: CASTPGGTQYF.

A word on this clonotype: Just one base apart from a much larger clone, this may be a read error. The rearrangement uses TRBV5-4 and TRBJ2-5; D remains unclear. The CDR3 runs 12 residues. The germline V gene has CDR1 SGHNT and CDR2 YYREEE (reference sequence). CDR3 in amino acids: CVSSIRRETQYF. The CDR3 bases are TGTGTCAGCAGCATCCGACGGGAGACCCAGTACTTC. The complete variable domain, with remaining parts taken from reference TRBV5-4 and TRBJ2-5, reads ETGVTQSPTHLIKTRGQQVTLRCSSQSGHNTVSWYQQALGQGPQFIFQYYREEENGRGNFPPRFSGLQFPNYSSELNVNALELDDSALYLCVSSIRRETQYFGPGTRLLVL.

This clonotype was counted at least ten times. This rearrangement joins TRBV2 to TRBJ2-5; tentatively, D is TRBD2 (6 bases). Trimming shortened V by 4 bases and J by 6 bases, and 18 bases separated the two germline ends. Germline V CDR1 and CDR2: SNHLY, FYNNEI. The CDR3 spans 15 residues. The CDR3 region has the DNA TGTGCCAGCAGTGTCACAGCGGAGGGCCCCAAGACCCAGTACTTC. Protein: CASSVTAEGPKTQYF.

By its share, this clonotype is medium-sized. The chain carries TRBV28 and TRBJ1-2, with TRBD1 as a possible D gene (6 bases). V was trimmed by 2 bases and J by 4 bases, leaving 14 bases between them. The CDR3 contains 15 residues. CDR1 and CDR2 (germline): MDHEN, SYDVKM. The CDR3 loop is CASSLRVDSLYGYTF. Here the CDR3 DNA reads TGTGCCAGCAGTTTAAGGGTGGACAGCCTCTATGGCTACACCTTC.

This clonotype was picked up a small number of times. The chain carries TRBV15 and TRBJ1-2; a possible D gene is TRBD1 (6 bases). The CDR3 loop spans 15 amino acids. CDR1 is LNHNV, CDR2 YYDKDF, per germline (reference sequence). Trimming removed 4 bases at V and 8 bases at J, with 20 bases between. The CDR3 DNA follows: TGTGCCACCAGCATACTCGGGGGAAACAGGGACGGCTACACCTTC. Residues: CATSILGGNRDGYTF.

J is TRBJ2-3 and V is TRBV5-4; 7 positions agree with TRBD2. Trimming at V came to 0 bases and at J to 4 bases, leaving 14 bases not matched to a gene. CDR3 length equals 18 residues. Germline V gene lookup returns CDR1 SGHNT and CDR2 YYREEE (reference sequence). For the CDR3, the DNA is TGTGCCAGCAGCTTGGATATCGGTTTGGCGGGAGTTCCAGATACGCAGTATTTT. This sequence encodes CASSLDIGLAGVPDTQYF.

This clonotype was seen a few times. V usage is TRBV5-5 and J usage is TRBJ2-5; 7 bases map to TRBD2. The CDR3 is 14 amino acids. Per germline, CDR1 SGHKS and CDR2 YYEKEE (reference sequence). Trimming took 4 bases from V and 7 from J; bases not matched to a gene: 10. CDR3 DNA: TGTGCCAGCAGCCTACCTAGCGGTTATGGGACCCAGTACTTC. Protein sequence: CASSLPSGYGTQYF.

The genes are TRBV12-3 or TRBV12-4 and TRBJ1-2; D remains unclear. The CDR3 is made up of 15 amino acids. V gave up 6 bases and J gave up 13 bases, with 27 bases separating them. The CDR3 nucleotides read TGTGCCAGCAGCCGCACCTCCGATAACAGAGCGGTCGCCACCTTC. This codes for CASSRTSDNRAVATF.

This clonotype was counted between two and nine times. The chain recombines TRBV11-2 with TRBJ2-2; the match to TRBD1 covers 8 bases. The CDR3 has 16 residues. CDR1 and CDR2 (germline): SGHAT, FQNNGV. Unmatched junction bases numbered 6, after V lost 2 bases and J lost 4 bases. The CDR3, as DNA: TGTGCCAGCAGCTTATTGCAGGGGGCGGGCACCGGGGAGCTGTTTTTT. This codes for CASSLLQGAGTGELFF.

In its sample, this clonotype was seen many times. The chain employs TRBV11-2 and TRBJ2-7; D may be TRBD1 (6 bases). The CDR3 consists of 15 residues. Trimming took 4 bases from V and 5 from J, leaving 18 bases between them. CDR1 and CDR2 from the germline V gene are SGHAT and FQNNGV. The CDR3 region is CASSWGQGMVDEQYF. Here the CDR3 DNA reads TGTGCCAGCAGCTGGGGACAAGGGATGGTCGACGAGCAGTACTTC.

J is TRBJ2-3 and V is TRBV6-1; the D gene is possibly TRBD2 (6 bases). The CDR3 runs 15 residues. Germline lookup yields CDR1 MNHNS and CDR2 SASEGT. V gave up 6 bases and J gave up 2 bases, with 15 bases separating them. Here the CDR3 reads CASSPLGGITDTQYF. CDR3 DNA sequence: TGTGCCAGCAGCCCACTCGGGGGTATCACAGATACGCAGTATTTT.

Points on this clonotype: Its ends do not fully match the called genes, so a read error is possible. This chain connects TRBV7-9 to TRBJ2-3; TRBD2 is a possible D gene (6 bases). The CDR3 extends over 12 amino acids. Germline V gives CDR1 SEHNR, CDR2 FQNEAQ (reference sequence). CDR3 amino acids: CGSGTFTDTQYF. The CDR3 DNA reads TGCGGTAGCGGTACTTTCACAGATACGCAGTATTTT.

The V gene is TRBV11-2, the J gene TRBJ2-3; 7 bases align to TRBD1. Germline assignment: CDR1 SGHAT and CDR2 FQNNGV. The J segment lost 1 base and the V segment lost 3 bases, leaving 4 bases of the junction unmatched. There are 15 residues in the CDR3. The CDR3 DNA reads TGTGCCAGCAGCTTTACCGGGACAGGCACAGATACGCAGTATTTT. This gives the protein CASSFTGTGTDTQYF.

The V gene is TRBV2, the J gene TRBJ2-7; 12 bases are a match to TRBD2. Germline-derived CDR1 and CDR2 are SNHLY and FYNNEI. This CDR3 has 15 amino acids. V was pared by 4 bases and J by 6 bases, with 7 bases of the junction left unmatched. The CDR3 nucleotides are TGTGCCAGCAGTGTGCTAGCGGGGGGGCAAGGCGAGCAGTACTTC. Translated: CASSVLAGGQGEQYF.

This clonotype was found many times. The CDR3 is CASSPAGTTSQPQHF. CDR3 nucleotides: TGTGCCAGCTCACCAGCCGGGACCACAAGTCAGCCCCAGCATTTT. This chain links TRBV18 with TRBJ1-5, with D maybe TRBD1 (5 bases). With 2 bases removed from V and 6 bases from J, the gap between germline ends came to 14 bases. The CDR3 contains 15 residues. Germline values: CDR1 KGHSH, CDR2 LQKENI.

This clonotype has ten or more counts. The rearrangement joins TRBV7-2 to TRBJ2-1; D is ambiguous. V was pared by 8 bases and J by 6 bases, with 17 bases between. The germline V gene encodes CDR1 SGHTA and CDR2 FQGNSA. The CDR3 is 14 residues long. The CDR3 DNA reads TGTGCCAGCGGCCTGGCGGCTGTTCGCAATGAGCAGTTCTTC. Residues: CASGLAAVRNEQFF.

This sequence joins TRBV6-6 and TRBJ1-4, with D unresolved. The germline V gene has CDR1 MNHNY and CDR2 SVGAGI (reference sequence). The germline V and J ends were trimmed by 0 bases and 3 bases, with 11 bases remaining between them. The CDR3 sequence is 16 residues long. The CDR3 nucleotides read TGTGCCAGCAGTTACTCCGCCGTCTCAGCTAATGAAAAACTGTTTTTT. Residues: CASSYSAVSANEKLFF.

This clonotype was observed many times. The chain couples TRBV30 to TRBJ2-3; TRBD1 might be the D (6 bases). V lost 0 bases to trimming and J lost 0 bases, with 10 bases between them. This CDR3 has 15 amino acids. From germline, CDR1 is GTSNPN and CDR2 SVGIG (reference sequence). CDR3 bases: TGTGCCTGGAGTGTACTGGGGGCTAGCACAGATACGCAGTATTTT. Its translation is CAWSVLGASTDTQYF.

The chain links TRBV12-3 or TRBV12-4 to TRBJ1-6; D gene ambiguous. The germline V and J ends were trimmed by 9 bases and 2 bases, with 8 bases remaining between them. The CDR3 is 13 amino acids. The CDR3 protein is CARLRAYNSPLHF. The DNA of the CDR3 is TGTGCCAGGCTTCGCGCCTATAATTCACCCCTCCACTTT.

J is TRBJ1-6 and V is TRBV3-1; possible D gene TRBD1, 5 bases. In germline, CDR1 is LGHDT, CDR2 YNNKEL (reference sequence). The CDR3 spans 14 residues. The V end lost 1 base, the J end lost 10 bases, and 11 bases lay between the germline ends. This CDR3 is CASSQGSGLSPLHF. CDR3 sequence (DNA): TGTGCCAGCAGCCAAGGATCAGGGTTATCACCCCTCCACTTT.

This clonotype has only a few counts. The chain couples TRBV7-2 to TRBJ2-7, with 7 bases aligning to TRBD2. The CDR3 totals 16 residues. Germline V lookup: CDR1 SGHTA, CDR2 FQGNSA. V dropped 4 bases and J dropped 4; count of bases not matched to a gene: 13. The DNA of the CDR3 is TGTGCCAGCAGCTACGGAGGGGACTACACGCCTTACGAGCAGTACTTC. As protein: CASSYGGDYTPYEQYF.

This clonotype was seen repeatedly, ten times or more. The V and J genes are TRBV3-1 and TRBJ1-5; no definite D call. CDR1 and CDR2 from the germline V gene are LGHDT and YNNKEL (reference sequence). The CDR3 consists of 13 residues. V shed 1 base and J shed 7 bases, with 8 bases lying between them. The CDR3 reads CASSQVPGQPQHF. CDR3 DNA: TGTGCCAGCAGCCAAGTCCCAGGCCAGCCCCAGCATTTT.